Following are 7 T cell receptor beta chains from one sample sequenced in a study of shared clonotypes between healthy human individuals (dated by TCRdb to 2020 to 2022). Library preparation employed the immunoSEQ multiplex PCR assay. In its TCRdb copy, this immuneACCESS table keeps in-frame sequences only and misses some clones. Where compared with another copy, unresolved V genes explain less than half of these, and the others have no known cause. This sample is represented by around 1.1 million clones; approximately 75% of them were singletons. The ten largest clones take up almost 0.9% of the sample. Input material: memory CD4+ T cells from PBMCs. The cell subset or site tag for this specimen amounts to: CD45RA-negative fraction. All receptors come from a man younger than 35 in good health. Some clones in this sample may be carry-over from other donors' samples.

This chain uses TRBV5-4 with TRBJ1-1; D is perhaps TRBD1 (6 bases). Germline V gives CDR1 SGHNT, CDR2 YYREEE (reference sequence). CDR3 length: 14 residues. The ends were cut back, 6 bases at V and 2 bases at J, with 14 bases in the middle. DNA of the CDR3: TGTGCCAGCACCGGAGGGGGACAAAACACTGAAGCTTTCTTT. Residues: CASTGGGQNTEAFF.

CDR3 DNA: TGTGCCACGGACAGGGGGTTAACCTCTAGCACAGATACGCAGTATTTT. Encoded protein: CATDRGLTSSTDTQYF. The genes are TRBV28 and TRBJ2-3; 10 bases are a match to TRBD1. The CDR3 totals 16 residues. V shed 10 bases and J 0 bases; nucleotides not matched to a gene: 10. Germline V gives CDR1 MDHEN, CDR2 SYDVKM.

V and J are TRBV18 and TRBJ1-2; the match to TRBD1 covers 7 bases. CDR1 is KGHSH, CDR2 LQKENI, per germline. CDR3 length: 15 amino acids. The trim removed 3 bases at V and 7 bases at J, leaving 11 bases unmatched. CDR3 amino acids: CASSPRTDRLGGYTF. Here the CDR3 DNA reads TGTGCCAGCTCACCTCGGACGGACAGGCTGGGTGGCTACACCTTC.

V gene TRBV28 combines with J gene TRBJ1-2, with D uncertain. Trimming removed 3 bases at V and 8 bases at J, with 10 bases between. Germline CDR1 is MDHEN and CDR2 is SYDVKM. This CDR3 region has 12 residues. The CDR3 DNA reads TGTGCCAGCAGTTTTTTTGTCGGGGGCTACACCTTC. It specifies CASSFFVGGYTF.

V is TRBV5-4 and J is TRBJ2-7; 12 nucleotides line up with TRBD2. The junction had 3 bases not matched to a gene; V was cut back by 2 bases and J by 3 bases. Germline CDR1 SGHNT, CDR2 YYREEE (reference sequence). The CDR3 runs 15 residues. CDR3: CASSLRLAGVYEQYF. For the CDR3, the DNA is TGTGCCAGCAGCTTACGACTAGCGGGAGTCTACGAGCAGTACTTC.

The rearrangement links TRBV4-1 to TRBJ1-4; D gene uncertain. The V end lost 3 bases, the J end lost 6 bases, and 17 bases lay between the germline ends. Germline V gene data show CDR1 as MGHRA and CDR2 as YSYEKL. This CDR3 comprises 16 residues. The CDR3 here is CASSHPTGGFDEKLFF. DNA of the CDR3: TGCGCCAGCAGCCACCCCACTGGAGGGTTTGATGAAAAACTGTTTTTT.

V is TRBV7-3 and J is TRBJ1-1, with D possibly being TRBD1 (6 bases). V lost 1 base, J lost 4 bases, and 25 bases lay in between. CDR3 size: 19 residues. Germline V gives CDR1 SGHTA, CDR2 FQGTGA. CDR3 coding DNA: TGTGCCAGCAGCTTAAAGTGGGGGCGTCCCCAACGATGGGGCACTGAAGCTTTCTTT. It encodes CASSLKWGRPQRWGTEAFF.